In this sample, the clone carrying this T cell receptor beta chain turned up a few times. V gave up 6 bases and J gave up 6 bases; unmatched junction bases: 7. CDR3 length: 13 residues. Germline V gene sequence: CDR1 MNHNS, CDR2 SASEGT. This specimen belongs to a study of early T cells in non-severe SARS-CoV-2 infection. Study-level background: Chains from this unsorted whole-blood bulk RNA could not be paired.

TCRdb re-derived calls from the 5' RACE reads in MiXCR, one entry per CDR3 protein. The sample lists tens of thousands of distinct CDR3 sequences, around 6% seen once, with 6.8% in the top ten. The sequencing input was whole blood. V is TRBV6-1 and J is TRBJ2-7, with TRBD2 identical over 8 bases. The receptor was isolated from an adult who was a healthcare worker with PCR-confirmed SARS-CoV-2 infection or an uninfected control (not recorded which). DNA of the CDR3: TGTGCCAGCAGAGGGACTAGTCTTTTCGAGCAGTACTTC. Its protein product is CASRGTSLFEQYF.